This T cell receptor (beta chain) was sequenced during a study of blood T cell repertoires in COVID-19. Losses at the gene ends were 2 bases for V and 8 bases for J; bases not matched to a gene: 5. The CDR3 runs 13 residues. The germline CDR1 and CDR2 sequences are KGHSH and LQKENI. Clones were read by immunoSEQ multiplex PCR, and TCRdb kept only the in-frame ones, dropping some. The table shows approximately 180,000 clones, with nearly 90% occurring only once. Sequences were obtained from peripheral blood. The chain couples TRBV18 to TRBJ1-1; 7 bases are a match to TRBD1. The clonotype originates from a man in his 60s with active or convalescent COVID-19. CDR3 DNA: TGTGCCAGCTCACCAGGGGCAGGGGGGGAAGCTTTCTTT. Translation: CASSPGAGGEAFF.